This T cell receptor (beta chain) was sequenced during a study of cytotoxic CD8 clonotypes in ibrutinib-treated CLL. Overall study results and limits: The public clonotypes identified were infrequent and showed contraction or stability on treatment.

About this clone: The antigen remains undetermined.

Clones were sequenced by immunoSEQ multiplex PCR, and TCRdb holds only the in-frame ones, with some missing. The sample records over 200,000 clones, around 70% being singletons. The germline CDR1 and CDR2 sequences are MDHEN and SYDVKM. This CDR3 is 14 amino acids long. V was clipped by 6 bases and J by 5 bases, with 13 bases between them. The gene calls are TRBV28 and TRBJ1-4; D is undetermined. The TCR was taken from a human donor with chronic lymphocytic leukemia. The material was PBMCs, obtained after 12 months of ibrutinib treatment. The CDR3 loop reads CASSRTAPNEKLFF. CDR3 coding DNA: TGTGCCAGCAGCAGGACGGCCCCAAATGAAAAACTGTTTTTT.